A single sample gave rise to the 27 T cell receptor beta chains below, sequenced in a study of PD-1 blockade in classical Hodgkin lymphoma (dated by TCRdb to the early 2020s). Library method: the immunoSEQ multiplex PCR assay. The immuneACCESS repertoire file appears here via TCRdb, limited to in-frame rearrangements. These files lack a portion of the clones; in checked studies, under half of the deficit traces to unresolved V genes, and the cause of the others is not known. This sample is represented by 20,000 or so clones; 84% of them were singletons. About 6.3% of the sample lies in the top ten. This specimen's time point label, per the study, means: cycle 1 day 1 (C1D1), immediately before nivolumab initiation. Every trial patient had relapsed after autologous stem cell transplantation, and cohorts A, B and C differed in prior brentuximab vedotin exposure. The material was peripheral blood mononuclear cells (PBMCs), obtained at baseline. Every receptor here comes from a human donor with classical Hodgkin lymphoma.

This chain uses TRBV9 with TRBJ2-3; 16 bases line up with TRBD2. CDR3 length: 18 amino acids. Germline V gene data show CDR1 as SGDLS and CDR2 as YYNGEE. The V segment lost 1 base and the J segment 6 bases; nucleotides outside the gene matches: 8. The CDR3 DNA follows: TGTGCCAGCAGCGTAAACCGGGGACTAGCGGGGGGGAAGGATACGCAGTATTTT. Translation: CASSVNRGLAGGKDTQYF.

This chain joins TRBV30 and TRBJ1-1; unclear D gene. This CDR3 contains 13 residues. Germline lookup yields CDR1 GTSNPN and CDR2 SVGIG (reference sequence). With 7 bases removed from V and 5 bases from J, the gap between germline ends came to 17 bases. The CDR3 bases are TGTGCCTCCCTGGAAGAACTGGGGACTGAAGCTTTCTTT. Amino acids: CASLEELGTEAFF.

This sequence joins TRBV7-3 and TRBJ2-7; TRBD1 matches 7 bases. The CDR3 length is 15 residues. The trim removed 5 bases at V and 5 bases at J, leaving 12 bases unmatched. Per germline, CDR1 SGHTA and CDR2 FQGTGA. The CDR3 DNA is TGTGCCAGCAGCCGCTGGGACAGCACGGTCAACGAGCAGTACTTC. Encoded protein: CASSRWDSTVNEQYF.

This clone was observed a handful of times. The V gene is TRBV9, the J gene TRBJ2-3; D is unresolved. Germline V gene lookup returns CDR1 SGDLS and CDR2 YYNGEE. The CDR3 is 14 residues long. V gave up 3 bases and J gave up 5 bases, with 13 bases separating them. The CDR3: CASSDDLPVDTQYF. CDR3 nucleotides: TGTGCCAGCAGCGACGATCTCCCGGTAGATACGCAGTATTTT.

The rearrangement joins TRBV6-5 to TRBJ2-7; no reliable D call. CDR3 length: 14 residues. Trimming stripped 2 bases from V and 6 bases from J, with 14 bases between. CDR1 is MNHEY and CDR2 is SVGAGI in the germline V gene. The CDR3 bases are TGTGCCAGCAGTTACCGAGGCCTCCCAGGCGAGCAGTACTTC. This sequence encodes CASSYRGLPGEQYF.

The chain carries TRBV7-9 and TRBJ2-2; D call uncertain. CDR3 length equals 14 residues. Trimming took off 3 bases at V and 8 bases at J, with 13 bases between the two ends. The germline gives CDR1 SEHNR, CDR2 FQNEAQ (reference sequence). This chain's CDR3 is CASSFNIGGGELFF. The CDR3 DNA follows: TGTGCCAGCAGCTTCAACATTGGTGGGGGGGAGCTGTTTTTT.

The chain couples TRBV11-2 to TRBJ2-7, with D possibly TRBD1 on 5 matching bases. This CDR3 has 18 residues. The V end lost 2 bases, the J end lost 4 bases, and 24 bases lay between the germline ends. Per the germline V gene, CDR1 is SGHAT and CDR2 is FQNNGV. CDR3 DNA: TGTGCCAGCAGCTTACCTTATTTCGACAGCTCCTCCAGTTACGAGCAGTACTTC. Translated: CASSLPYFDSSSSYEQYF.

This clone turned up a few times. CDR3 region: CAPFLWVRENGYTF. Here the CDR3 DNA reads TGTGCCCCCTTTCTGTGGGTTAGGGAAAATGGCTACACCTTC. V gene TRBV6-4 combines with J gene TRBJ1-2; no definite D call. Germline CDR1 and CDR2: MRHNA and SNTAGT. There are 14 residues in the CDR3. The germline V and J ends were trimmed by 11 bases and 6 bases, with 22 bases remaining between them.

This clone was detected only once. This chain connects TRBV7-2 to TRBJ2-1, with TRBD2 identical over 7 bases. The CDR3 runs 15 residues. V was pared by 2 bases and J by 6 bases, with 7 bases of the junction left unmatched. The V gene's germline CDR1 is SGHTA and CDR2 FQGNSA. The CDR3 loop is CASSLQRLAGNEQFF. CDR3 in DNA: TGTGCCAGCAGCTTACAGAGACTAGCAGGCAATGAGCAGTTCTTC.

The V and J genes are TRBV13 and TRBJ1-5; D remains ambiguous. With 3 bases removed from V and 1 base from J, the gap between germline ends came to 7 bases. The CDR3 has 14 amino acids. Germline CDR1 PRHDT, CDR2 FYEKMQ (reference sequence). The CDR3 region is CASSFSGSNQPQHF. The DNA of the CDR3 is TGTGCCAGCAGCTTTTCCGGGAGCAATCAGCCCCAGCATTTT. Using reference TRBV13 and TRBJ1-5 for the parts outside the CDR3, the full variable domain is AAGVIQSPRHLIKEKRETATLKCYPIPRHDTVYWYQQGPGQDPQFLISFYEKMQSDKGSIPDRFSAQQFSDYHSELNMSSLELGDSALYFCASSFSGSNQPQHFGDGTRLSIL.

The chain is built from TRBV6-5 and TRBJ1-2, with D hard to call. V lost 6 bases to trimming and J lost 0 bases, with 11 bases between them. Germline V gene data show CDR1 as MNHEY and CDR2 as SVGAGI. The length of the CDR3 is 14 residues. The CDR3 region is CASSFGRTNYGYTF. The CDR3 nucleotides are TGTGCCAGCAGCTTCGGACGGACTAACTATGGCTACACCTTC.

This chain joins TRBV4-3 and TRBJ2-7, with D tentatively TRBD2 (5 bases). The V end lost 4 bases, the J end lost 3 bases, and 19 bases lay between the germline ends. Germline values: CDR1 LGHNA, CDR2 YSLEER. The CDR3 extends over 16 amino acids. The CDR3 sequence is CASSRVGWGEGYEQYF. DNA for the CDR3: TGCGCCAGCAGCCGCGTGGGTTGGGGAGAGGGCTACGAGCAGTACTTC.

This clone occurred once. The gene calls are TRBV28 and TRBJ2-3; unclear D gene. In germline, CDR1 is MDHEN, CDR2 SYDVKM. Trimming shortened V by 5 bases and J by 6 bases, and 15 bases separated the two germline ends. The CDR3 covers 14 residues. As DNA, the CDR3 is TGTGCCAGCAGTCTCTCCTCGCGCGTGGATACGCAGTATTTT. It translates to CASSLSSRVDTQYF.

This rearrangement joins TRBV6-6 to TRBJ1-1, with D perhaps TRBD1 (5 bases). The V end lost 1 base, the J end lost 1 base, and 7 bases lay between the germline ends. CDR1 MNHNY and CDR2 SVGAGI come from the germline V gene (reference sequence). The CDR3 length is 14 residues. The CDR3 spells CASSYLGPNTEAFF. As DNA, the CDR3 is TGTGCCAGCAGTTACTTGGGACCGAACACTGAAGCTTTCTTT.

The rearrangement joins TRBV6-1 to TRBJ1-2; unclear D gene. The CDR3 is 15 residues long. The germline V and J ends were trimmed by 7 bases and 8 bases, with 23 bases remaining between them. From germline, CDR1 is MNHNS and CDR2 SASEGT. This CDR3 reads CASKLSVEGLRGYTF. In DNA, the CDR3 is TGTGCCAGCAAACTATCAGTTGAGGGCCTTCGGGGCTACACCTTC.

The chain combines TRBV29-1 with TRBJ2-1; D gene unclear. The germline V gene encodes CDR1 SQVTM and CDR2 ANQGSEA. Between the trimmed V and J ends, which lost 2 bases and 7 bases, there was a span of 12 bases. The CDR3 consists of 13 residues. The DNA for the CDR3 is TGCAGCGTTGAAAATGTCGACTCTAATGAGCAGTTCTTC. Its translation: CSVENVDSNEQFF.

The chain employs TRBV6-6 and TRBJ1-2; 12 positions match TRBD1. The length of the CDR3 is 15 residues. Trimming at V came to 5 bases and at J to 4 bases, leaving 5 bases not matched to a gene. Germline V gene data show CDR1 as MNHNY and CDR2 as SVGAGI (reference sequence). Here the CDR3 reads CASSAGQGAVYGYTF. The DNA for the CDR3 is TGTGCCAGCAGTGCGGGACAGGGGGCTGTCTATGGCTACACCTTC.

V gene TRBV19 combines with J gene TRBJ2-2; no definite D call. V shed 8 bases and J shed 0 bases, with 7 bases lying between them. Germline V gene sequence: CDR1 LNHDA, CDR2 SQIVND (reference sequence). This CDR3 has 13 amino acids. CDR3 loop: CASSWTNTGELFF. The CDR3 DNA reads as TGTGCCAGTTCGTGGACGAACACCGGGGAGCTGTTTTTT.

The sample holds a few counts of this clone. The chain is built from TRBV19 and TRBJ2-7; D perhaps matches TRBD2 (5 bases). Germline CDR1 reads LNHDA; CDR2 reads SQIVND (reference sequence). Between the trimmed V and J ends, which lost 7 bases and 7 bases, there was a span of 11 bases. The CDR3 totals 11 residues. DNA of the CDR3: TGTGCCAGTAAGGGAGTTAAGGAGCAGTACTTC. Amino acid sequence: CASKGVKEQYF.

The chain uses TRBV5-6 and TRBJ2-1; D possibly uses TRBD1 or TRBD2 (6 bases each). V lost 6 bases, J lost 7 bases, and 17 bases lay in between. CDR3 size: 14 residues. Per the germline V gene, CDR1 is SGHDT and CDR2 is YYEEEE. For the CDR3, the DNA is TGTGCCAGCATCCTTTGGGGGGCAGGAAATGAGCAGTTCTTC. Translating it yields CASILWGAGNEQFF.

The genes are TRBV7-2 and TRBJ2-2, with D perhaps matching TRBD2 (5 bases). The CDR3 is 13 residues long. V was clipped by 1 base and J by 6 bases, with 6 bases between them. In germline, CDR1 is SGHTA, CDR2 FQGNSA. The CDR3 DNA is TGTGCCAGCAGCTTAGTGAGGGCCGGGGAGCTGTTTTTT. Translated: CASSLVRAGELFF. The full variable domain, with the rest looked up from reference TRBV7-2 and TRBJ2-2, is GAGVSQSPSNKVTEKGKDVELRCDPISGHTALYWYRQSLGQGLEFLIYFQGNSAPDKSGLPSDRFSAERTGGSVSTLTIQRTQQEDSAVYLCASSLVRAGELFFGEGSRLTVL.

The V call is TRBV7-9, the J call TRBJ2-7, with 15 bases identical to TRBD2. The CDR3 consists of 17 residues. Germline loops: CDR1 SEHNR, CDR2 FQNEAQ (reference sequence). V gave up 6 bases and J gave up 4 bases; unmatched junction bases: 10. DNA for the CDR3: TGTGCCAGCAGTCCCCGGACTAGCGGGGGGGCCGAGTACGAGCAGTACTTC. Amino acids: CASSPRTSGGAEYEQYF.

Here the CDR3 DNA reads TGCGCCAGCAGCCAGGCCGGGGGGGCTTTCTTT. Translation gives CASSQAGGAFF. V usage is TRBV4-1 and J usage is TRBJ1-1, with a weak D call TRBD1 (5 bases). Germline CDR1 and CDR2: MGHRA and YSYEKL. The CDR3 totals 11 residues. The germline V and J ends were trimmed by 3 bases and 11 bases, with 10 bases remaining between them.

The J gene is TRBJ2-5, the V gene TRBV18, with D uncertain. V lost 3 bases and J 1 base, leaving 15 bases between the germline ends. The CDR3 consists of 16 residues. Germline V gives CDR1 KGHSH, CDR2 LQKENI. CDR3 residues: CASSPSFGSTQETQYF. The CDR3 DNA sequence: TGTGCCAGCTCACCGAGTTTCGGGTCTACCCAAGAGACCCAGTACTTC.

The genes are TRBV5-4 and TRBJ2-5; TRBD2 matches at 13 bases. V lost 4 bases, J lost 4 bases, and 4 bases stayed unmatched. CDR3 length: 15 residues. The germline V gene encodes CDR1 SGHNT and CDR2 YYREEE (reference sequence). For the CDR3, the DNA is TGTGCCAGCAGCCCCGGACTAGCGGGGGTAGAGACCCAGTACTTC. Its translation is CASSPGLAGVETQYF.

This sequence joins TRBV4-2 and TRBJ2-5; D tentatively fits TRBD1 or TRBD2 (5 bases each). The CDR3 has 16 amino acids. Per the germline V gene, CDR1 is LGHNA and CDR2 is YNFKEQ. The V end lost 0 bases, the J end lost 1 base, and 12 bases lay between the germline ends. The chain's CDR3 is CASSQESGPPQETQYF. The DNA for the CDR3 is TGTGCCAGCAGCCAAGAGTCGGGACCACCCCAAGAGACCCAGTACTTC.

The V call is TRBV4-3, the J call TRBJ2-3; 7 positions agree with TRBD1. The CDR3 length is 16 residues. The ends lost 2 bases at V and 2 bases at J; junction bases unmatched: 7. Germline CDR1 reads LGHNA; CDR2 reads YSLEER. CDR3 nucleotides: TGCGCCAGCAGCCAAACCTCCGGGACAGTCACAGATACGCAGTATTTT. Translating gives CASSQTSGTVTDTQYF.